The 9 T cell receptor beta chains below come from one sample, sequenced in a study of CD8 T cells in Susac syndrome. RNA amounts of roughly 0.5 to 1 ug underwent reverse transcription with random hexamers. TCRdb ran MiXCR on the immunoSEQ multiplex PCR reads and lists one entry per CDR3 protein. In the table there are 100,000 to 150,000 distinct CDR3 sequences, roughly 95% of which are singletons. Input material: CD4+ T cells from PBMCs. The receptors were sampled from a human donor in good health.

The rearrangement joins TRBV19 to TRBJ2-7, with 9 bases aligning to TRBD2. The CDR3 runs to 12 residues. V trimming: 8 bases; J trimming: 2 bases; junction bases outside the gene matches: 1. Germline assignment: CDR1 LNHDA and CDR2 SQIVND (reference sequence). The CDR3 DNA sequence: TGTGCCAGTTCTAGCGGGGCCTACGAGCAGTACTTC. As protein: CASSSGAYEQYF.

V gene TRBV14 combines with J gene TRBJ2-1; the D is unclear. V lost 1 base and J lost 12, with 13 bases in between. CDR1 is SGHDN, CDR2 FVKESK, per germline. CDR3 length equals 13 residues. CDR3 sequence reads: CASSQVARLGQFF. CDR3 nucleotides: TGTGCCAGCAGCCAAGTCGCCCGTTTGGGGCAGTTCTTC.

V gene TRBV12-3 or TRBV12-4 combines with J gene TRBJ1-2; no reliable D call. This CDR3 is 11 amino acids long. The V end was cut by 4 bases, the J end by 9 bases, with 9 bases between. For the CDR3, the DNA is TGTGCCAGCAGTTGGTTCGAAAGCTACACCTTC. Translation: CASSWFESYTF.

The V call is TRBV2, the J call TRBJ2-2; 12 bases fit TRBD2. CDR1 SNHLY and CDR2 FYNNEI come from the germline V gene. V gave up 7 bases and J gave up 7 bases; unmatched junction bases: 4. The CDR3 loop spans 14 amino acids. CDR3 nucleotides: TGTGCCAGCAATCCTAGCGGGAGGGTCGGGGAGCTGTTTTTT. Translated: CASNPSGRVGELFF.

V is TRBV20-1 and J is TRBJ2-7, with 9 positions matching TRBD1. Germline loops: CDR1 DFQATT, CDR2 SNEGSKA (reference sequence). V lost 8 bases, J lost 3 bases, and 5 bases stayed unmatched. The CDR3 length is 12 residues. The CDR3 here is CSRGQGNYEQYF. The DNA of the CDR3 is TGCAGTAGGGGACAGGGAAACTACGAGCAGTACTTC.

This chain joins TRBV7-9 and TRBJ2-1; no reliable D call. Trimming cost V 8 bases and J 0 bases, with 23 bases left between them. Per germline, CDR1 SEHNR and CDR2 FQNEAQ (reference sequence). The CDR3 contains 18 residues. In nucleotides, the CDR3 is TGTGCCAGCCCAGAGAAGACCGCTATCGAGAGCTCCTACAATGAGCAGTTCTTC. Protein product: CASPEKTAIESSYNEQFF.

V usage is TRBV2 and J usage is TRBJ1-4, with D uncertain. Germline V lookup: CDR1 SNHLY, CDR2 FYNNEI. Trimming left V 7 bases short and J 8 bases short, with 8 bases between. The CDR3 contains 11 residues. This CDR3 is CASTPAEKLFF. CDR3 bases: TGTGCCAGCACCCCGGCAGAAAAACTGTTTTTT.

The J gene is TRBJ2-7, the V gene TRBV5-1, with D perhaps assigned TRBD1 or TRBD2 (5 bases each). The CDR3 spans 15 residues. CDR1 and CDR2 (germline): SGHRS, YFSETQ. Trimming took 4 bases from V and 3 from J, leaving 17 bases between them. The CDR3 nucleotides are TGCGCCAGCAGCATAGACCGGGACGCAGGCTACGAGCAGTACTTC. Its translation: CASSIDRDAGYEQYF.

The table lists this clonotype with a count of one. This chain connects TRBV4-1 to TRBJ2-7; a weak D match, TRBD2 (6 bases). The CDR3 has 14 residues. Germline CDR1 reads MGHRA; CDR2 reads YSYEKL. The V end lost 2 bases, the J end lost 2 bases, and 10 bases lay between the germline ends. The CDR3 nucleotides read TGCGCCAGCAGCCAATGGGGGGATGCCTACGAGCAGTACTTC. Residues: CASSQWGDAYEQYF.